Listed below are T cell receptor beta chains from one sample, sequenced in a study of T cell responses to AZD1222 COVID-19 vaccine. Sequencing used immunoSEQ multiplex PCR; TCRdb keeps in-frame clones, though not all of them. The sample holds about 180,000 clones, about 90% seen once. The sequences come from peripheral blood, collected 28 days after the second dose of the MenACWY control vaccine. All receptors come from an adult who received the MenACWY meningococcal vaccine as a control. CDR3s include the opening cysteine and the closing phenylalanine or tryptophan. Each record gives: clone size, J gene, V gene, D gene, CDR3 DNA, CDR3 protein. A D gene is named only where the DNA matches it firmly. Size is omitted from some rows. Given values are once, few, many or a class for expanded clones.

- | TRBJ1-5 | TRBV27 | - | TGTGCCAGCAGTTTTATCAATCAGCCCCAGCATTTT | CASSFINQPQHF
- | TRBJ2-6 | TRBV4-1 | - | TGCGCCAGCAGCCAGTATACGGGAGACGCTGGGGCCAACGTCCTGACTTTC | CASSQYTGDAGANVLTF
- | TRBJ1-5 | TRBV19 | - | TGTGCCACCGACGAGTTAGGGCAGGCGATCGGTAATCAGCCCCAGCATTTT | CATDELGQAIGNQPQHF
- | TRBJ1-1 | TRBV5-4 | - | TGTGCCAGCAGCCCTCAATCGGCCATGAACACTGAAGCTTTCTTT | CASSPQSAMNTEAFF
- | TRBJ1-1 | TRBV4-3 | - | TGCGCCAGCAGCCCGGGACTTCCTGGGGACACTGAAGCTTTCTTT | CASSPGLPGDTEAFF
- | TRBJ1-3 | TRBV9 | - | TGTGCCAGCGCCGACAGCGCTGGAAACACCATATATTTT | CASADSAGNTIYF
once | TRBJ1-3 | TRBV5-1 | - | TGCGCCAGCAGCACGGCGGTGGGAAACACCATATATTTT | CASSTAVGNTIYF
- | TRBJ1-5 | TRBV19 | - | TGTGCCAGTAGTATCCCCTCTACCAGGCAGCCCCAGCATTTT | CASSIPSTRQPQHF
- | TRBJ1-4 | TRBV10-3 | - | TGTGCCATCTCAACCTCTACAGGGACGGCTAATGAAAAACTGTTTTTT | CAISTSTGTANEKLFF
- | TRBJ2-2 | TRBV7-2 | TRBD2 | TGTGCCAGCAGCTTATTCCTAGCGGCGAACACCGGGGAGCTGTTTTTT | CASSLFLAANTGELFF
- | TRBJ2-1 | TRBV10-1 | TRBD2 | TGCGCCAGCCATCCTAGCGGGAGGAGGAATGAGCAGTTCTTC | CASHPSGRRNEQFF
- | TRBJ2-7 | TRBV28 | - | TGTGCCACCGCCACAGGATCTCTCTACGAGCAGTACTTC | CATATGSLYEQYF
- | TRBJ2-7 | TRBV13 | TRBD2 | TGTGCCAGCAGCTTTCTCGGACTAGCGGGAGACCGCTACGAGCAGTACTTC | CASSFLGLAGDRYEQYF
- | TRBJ1-1 | TRBV15 | - | TGTGCCACCAGCAGGGGACTCATGAACACTGAAGCTTTCTTT | CATSRGLMNTEAFF
- | TRBJ2-1 | TRBV7-2 | TRBD1 | TGTGCCAGCAGCTACTCAGGGGGCGAAATCAATGAGCAGTTCTTC | CASSYSGGEINEQFF
- | TRBJ1-2 | TRBV4-3 | - | TGCGCCAGCAGCCAAGATAAAGGTAGGGGCTACACCTTC | CASSQDKGRGYTF
- | TRBJ2-5 | TRBV10-2 | - | TGCGCCAGCAGTGATCCGAAAGAGACCCAGTACTTC | CASSDPKETQYF
- | TRBJ1-2 | TRBV5-4 | - | TGTGCCAGCAGCTTGGGGACGGCGGAACCTCGGGGCTACACCTTC | CASSLGTAEPRGYTF
- | TRBJ2-7 | TRBV28 | TRBD2 | TGTGCCAGCAGCAGTGGACTAGCGGGATCCTACGAGCAGTACTTC | CASSSGLAGSYEQYF
- | TRBJ2-1 | TRBV4-3 | TRBD2 | TGCGCCAGCAGCCAAGAGCCGGGACTAGCAGCTTACAATGAGCAGTTCTTC | CASSQEPGLAAYNEQFF
once | TRBJ2-3 | TRBV19 | TRBD2 | TGTGCCAGTAGTATTAAATGGGCTAGCGGGAGTTCGGATACGCAGTATTTT | CASSIKWASGSSDTQYF
- | TRBJ1-2 | TRBV4-2 | TRBD1 | TGTGCCAGCAGCCTGGAACGTGCGGACAGGGATGGCTACACCTTC | CASSLERADRDGYTF
- | TRBJ1-1 | TRBV30 | - | TGTGCCTGGAGTGTGAGGGAATACACTGAAGCTTTCTTT | CAWSVREYTEAFF
- | TRBJ1-6 | TRBV28 | - | TGTGCCAGCAGTTTCGAAGGGGAGAATTCACCCCTCCACTTT | CASSFEGENSPLHF
- | TRBJ1-1 | TRBV7-2 | - | TGTGCCAGCAGCTCATTGCAGAACACTGAAGCTTTCTTT | CASSSLQNTEAFF
- | TRBJ1-4 | TRBV5-6 | TRBD1 | TGTGCCAGCAGCTCCCGGACAGGGTCGTCGGAAAAACTGTTTTTT | CASSSRTGSSEKLFF
- | TRBJ1-6 | TRBV5-1 | TRBD1 | TGCGCCAGCAGCCCTAGGGGGCCGACTGATAATTCACCCCTCCACTTT | CASSPRGPTDNSPLHF
- | TRBJ1-1 | TRBV19 | - | TGTGCCAGTAGTAGAGGCGGCAGGGGCGCTGAAGCTTTCTTT | CASSRGGRGAEAFF
- | TRBJ1-5 | TRBV6-1 | - | TGTGCCAGCAGTGAAGAGATGGGAGGCTTTGGCAATCAGCCCCAGCATTTT | CASSEEMGGFGNQPQHF
- | TRBJ2-1 | TRBV13 | TRBD2 | TGTGCCAGCAGCTTACGTTCAGTAGCGGGGGGCAATGAGCAGTTCTTC | CASSLRSVAGGNEQFF
once | TRBJ2-3 | TRBV6-2/TRBV6-3 | - | TGTGCCAGCAGTTACGCAGCTAGCACAGATACGCAGTATTTT | CASSYAASTDTQYF
- | TRBJ1-6 | TRBV5-6 | - | TGTGCCAGCAGCTTGGTCGGGCGGAGCTATAATTCACCCCTCCACTTT | CASSLVGRSYNSPLHF
- | TRBJ1-1 | TRBV7-2 | TRBD1 | TGTGCCAGCAGCCGGACAGGGGGCGCTACTACTGAAGCTTTCTTT | CASSRTGGATTEAFF
once | TRBJ2-2 | TRBV10-3 | - | TGTGCCATCAGTGAGTCGACGGGCGGGACGAACACCGGGGAGCTGTTTTTT | CAISESTGGTNTGELFF
- | TRBJ1-1 | TRBV6-5 | - | TGTGCCAGCAGTTTGACGGACATTTCGGACACTGAAGCTTTCTTT | CASSLTDISDTEAFF
- | TRBJ1-2 | TRBV6-5 | - | TGTGCCTCCCATTCGGGCCCAGCGTCTTATGGCTACACCTTC | CASHSGPASYGYTF
- | TRBJ2-3 | TRBV5-4 | - | TGTGCCAGCAGCTTGCGGACGCTACTCACAGATACGCAGTATTTT | CASSLRTLLTDTQYF
- | TRBJ2-1 | TRBV11-2 | - | TGTGCCAGCAGCTTTTATGGGAGGGAGCAGTTCTTC | CASSFYGREQFF
- | TRBJ1-2 | TRBV4-3 | - | TGCGCCAGCAGCCAACGGGGGAACTATGGCTACACCTTC | CASSQRGNYGYTF
- | TRBJ1-2 | TRBV6-5 | TRBD1 | TGTGCCAGCAGTTCTGACCCGGGACAGGGCTATGGCTACACCTTC | CASSSDPGQGYGYTF
- | TRBJ2-2 | TRBV10-1 | - | TGCGCCAGCAGTGAGGCCCTCGGGGCCGGGGAGCTGTTTTTT | CASSEALGAGELFF
- | TRBJ2-7 | TRBV10-2 | - | TGCGCCAGCAGTAGGGGGAACTACGAGCAGTACTTC | CASSRGNYEQYF
- | TRBJ2-3 | TRBV7-2 | TRBD2 | TGTGCCAGCAGCGTTAGCGGGGGCAGCACAGATACGCAGTATTTT | CASSVSGGSTDTQYF
- | TRBJ1-2 | TRBV29-1 | TRBD1 | TGCAGCGTTGCACAGGGGTTCTATGGCTACACCTTC | CSVAQGFYGYTF
- | TRBJ2-2 | TRBV19 | TRBD2 | TGTGCCAGCATACAGAGTAGCGGGAGTCTAGGGGAGCTGTTTTTT | CASIQSSGSLGELFF